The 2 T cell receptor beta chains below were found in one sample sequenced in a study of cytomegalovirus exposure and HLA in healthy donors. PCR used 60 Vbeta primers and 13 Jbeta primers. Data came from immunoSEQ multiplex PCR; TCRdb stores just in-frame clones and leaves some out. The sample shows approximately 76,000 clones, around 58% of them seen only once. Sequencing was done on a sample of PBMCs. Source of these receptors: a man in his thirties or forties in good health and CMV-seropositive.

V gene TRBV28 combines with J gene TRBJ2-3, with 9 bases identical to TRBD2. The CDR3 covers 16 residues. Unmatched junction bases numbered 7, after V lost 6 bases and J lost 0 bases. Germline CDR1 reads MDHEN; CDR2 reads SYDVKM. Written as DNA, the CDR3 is TGTGCCAGCAGCTCCGTGCTAGCGGGGAGCACAGATACGCAGTATTTT. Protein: CASSSVLAGSTDTQYF.

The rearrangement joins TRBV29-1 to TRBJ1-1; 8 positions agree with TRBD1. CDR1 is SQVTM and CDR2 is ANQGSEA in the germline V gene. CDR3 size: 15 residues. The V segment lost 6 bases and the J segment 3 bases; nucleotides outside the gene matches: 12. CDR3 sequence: CSVGQGVPVDTEAFF. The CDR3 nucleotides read TGCAGCGTAGGACAGGGTGTTCCAGTTGACACTGAAGCTTTCTTT.